Listed below are T cell receptor beta chains from one sample, sequenced in a study of CD4 T cells in relation to SARS-CoV-2 and coronaviruses. Their antigens are not known. Repertoires were generated with immunoSEQ multiplex PCR, while TCRdb's copy carries only in-frame clones and drops some. Of about 15,000 clones in the sample, approximately 80% were seen once. The sequenced material came from CD4+ T cells from PBMCs, cultured in vitro. The receptors were gathered from a human donor in good health. The CDR3 runs from the conserved cysteine through the conserved F or W.

J: TRBJ2-7
V: TRBV19
length: 15
CDR3: CASSIGPGLVYEQYF

J: TRBJ2-3
V: TRBV19
length: 13
CDR3: CAIRERESDTQYF

J: TRBJ1-2
V: TRBV14
length: 14
CDR3: CASSRSGTYSGYTF

J: TRBJ1-4
V: TRBV4-1
length: 12
CDR3: CASSQIGVKLFF

J: TRBJ2-3
V: TRBV18
length: 14
CDR3: CASSPGDGTDTQYF

J: TRBJ2-1
V: TRBV12-3/TRBV12-4
length: 11
CDR3: CASTSYNEQFF

J: TRBJ2-2
V: TRBV24-1
length: 15
CDR3: CATSDLAGDTGELFF

J: TRBJ2-7
V: TRBV29-1
length: 15
CDR3: CSVPLASGRLGEQYF

J: TRBJ2-7
V: TRBV4-1
length: 16
CDR3: CASSRNVAGEGYEQYF

J: TRBJ2-3
V: TRBV7-3
length: 13
CDR3: CASSRTGVDTQYF

J: TRBJ2-1
V: TRBV11-2
length: 13
CDR3: CASSLDPPNEQFF

J: TRBJ2-3
V: TRBV7-3
length: 14
CDR3: CASSLSSGTDTQYF

J: TRBJ2-7
V: TRBV21-1
length: 24
CDR3: CASSKAPSGGKGQGAHRVLYEQYF

J: TRBJ2-7
V: TRBV7-8
length: 18
CDR3: CASSLAVTGGGSAYEQYF